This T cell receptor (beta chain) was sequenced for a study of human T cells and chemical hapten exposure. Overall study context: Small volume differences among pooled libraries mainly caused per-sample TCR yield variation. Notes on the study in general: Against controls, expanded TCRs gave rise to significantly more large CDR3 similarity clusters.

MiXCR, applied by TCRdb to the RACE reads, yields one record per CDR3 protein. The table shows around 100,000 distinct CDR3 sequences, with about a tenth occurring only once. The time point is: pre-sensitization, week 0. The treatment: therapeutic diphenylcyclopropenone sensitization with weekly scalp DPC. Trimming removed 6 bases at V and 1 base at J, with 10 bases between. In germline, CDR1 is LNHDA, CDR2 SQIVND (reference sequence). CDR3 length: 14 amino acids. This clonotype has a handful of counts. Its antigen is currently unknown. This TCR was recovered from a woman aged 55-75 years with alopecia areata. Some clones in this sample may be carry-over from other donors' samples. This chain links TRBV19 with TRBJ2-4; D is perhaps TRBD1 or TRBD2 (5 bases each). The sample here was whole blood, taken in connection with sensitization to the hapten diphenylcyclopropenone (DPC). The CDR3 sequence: CASSQGRAKNIQYF. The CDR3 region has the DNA TGTGCCAGTAGCCAGGGACGGGCCAAAAACATTCAGTACTTC.